A single sample is the source of the 12 T cell receptor beta chains below, sequenced in a study of cytomegalovirus exposure and HLA in healthy donors (dated by TCRdb to about 2017). Receptor amplification or capture employed the immunoSEQ multiplex PCR assay. A mixture of 60 forward primers for TCR Vbeta segments and 13 reverse primers for TCR Jbeta segments was used in the multiplex PCR. TCRdb stores this immuneACCESS table with in-frame sequences only. Part of the clones is absent; in the studies checked, under half of the shortfall reflects unresolved V genes, and no reason is known for the rest. This sample comprises some 200,000 clones, roughly 87% of them detected only once. Together, the top ten hold around 0.25% of the sample. The specimen sequenced was PBMCs. The source of these receptors is a girl younger than two in good health and CMV-seronegative.

The rearrangement uses TRBV10-3 and TRBJ2-5; 10 bases align to TRBD1. The CDR3 is 14 residues long. J lost 5 bases, V lost 4 bases, and 4 bases had no gene match. Germline assignment: CDR1 ENHRY and CDR2 SYGVKD. This CDR3 is CAISGTGGGETQYF. CDR3 sequence (DNA): TGTGCCATCAGTGGGACAGGGGGAGGTGAGACCCAGTACTTC.

This chain uses TRBV5-1 with TRBJ2-7; tentative D call: TRBD1 (5 bases). V shed 0 bases and J shed 6 bases, with 10 bases lying between them. Looked up from germline, CDR1 is SGHRS and CDR2 is YFSETQ. The CDR3 is made up of 13 amino acids. For the CDR3, the DNA is TGCGCCAGCAGCTTGGTAATGGGGCCCGAGCAGTACTTC. It translates to CASSLVMGPEQYF.

The V gene is TRBV14, the J gene TRBJ2-3, with a tentative D call TRBD2 (5 bases). Looked up from germline, CDR1 is SGHDN and CDR2 is FVKESK. V was cut by 5 bases and J by 4 bases, with 13 bases left in between. This CDR3 spans 14 amino acids. In DNA form, the CDR3 reads TGTGCCAGCAGCAAAGCCCTAGCCCCAGATACGCAGTATTTT. Its translation: CASSKALAPDTQYF.

The gene calls are TRBV29-1 and TRBJ2-4; TRBD2 agrees at 8 bases. CDR3 length: 13 amino acids. V gave up 5 bases and J gave up 0 bases; unmatched junction bases: 0. Germline CDR1 SQVTM, CDR2 ANQGSEA. The CDR3 DNA is TGCAGCGTTAGCGGGAGAGCCAAAAACATTCAGTACTTC. Residues: CSVSGRAKNIQYF.

This chain joins TRBV11-2 and TRBJ2-7, with TRBD2 identical over 10 bases. The CDR3 has 15 amino acids. The junction had 6 bases not matched to a gene; V was cut back by 3 bases and J by 4 bases. Germline V CDR1 and CDR2: SGHAT, FQNNGV. CDR3 DNA: TGTGCCAGCAGCTTTGGGGCTAGCGGGAGATACGAGCAGTACTTC. Amino acid sequence: CASSFGASGRYEQYF.

The chain joins TRBV4-1 to TRBJ1-4, with unresolved D. CDR1 is MGHRA and CDR2 is YSYEKL in the germline V gene. The CDR3 is 14 residues long. Trimming took off 4 bases at V and 5 bases at J, with 11 bases between the two ends. CDR3 sequence reads: CASSPRQMNEKLFF. In DNA form, the CDR3 reads TGCGCCAGCAGCCCTCGACAAATGAATGAAAAACTGTTTTTT.

A few counts support this clone. The rearrangement joins TRBV30 to TRBJ1-2; TRBD1 agrees at 7 bases. CDR1 and CDR2 from the germline V gene are GTSNPN and SVGIG (reference sequence). This CDR3 is 11 amino acids long. The trim removed 8 bases at V and 2 bases at J, leaving 2 bases unmatched. The CDR3, as DNA: TGTGCCGCGACAGGGAACTATGGCTACACCTTC. Protein sequence: CAATGNYGYTF.

V usage is TRBV15 and J usage is TRBJ2-7; D not certain. This CDR3 spans 14 amino acids. Germline CDR1 reads LNHNV; CDR2 reads YYDKDF (reference sequence). Trimming left V 0 bases short and J 2 bases short, with 8 bases between. As DNA, the CDR3 is TGTGCCACCAGCAGAGAATCCTACGCCTACGAGCAGTACTTC. It encodes CATSRESYAYEQYF.

The chain has TRBV11-1 and TRBJ2-1, with 9 bases lining up with TRBD1. The CDR3 is made up of 14 amino acids. V was pared by 5 bases and J by 6 bases, with 5 bases of the junction left unmatched. Germline V gene lookup returns CDR1 SGHAT and CDR2 FQDESV (reference sequence). The CDR3: CASSPGTGFNEQFF. In DNA, the CDR3 is TGTGCCAGCAGCCCCGGGACAGGGTTCAATGAGCAGTTCTTC.

V usage is TRBV19 and J usage is TRBJ2-3, with 8 bases that match TRBD2. This CDR3 has 13 residues. Germline V lookup: CDR1 LNHDA, CDR2 SQIVND (reference sequence). V lost 3 bases, J lost 4 bases, and 0 bases stayed unmatched. This CDR3 is CASSMGLADTQYF. The CDR3 DNA follows: TGTGCCAGTAGTATGGGACTAGCAGATACGCAGTATTTT.

This clone was seen a few times. The J gene is TRBJ2-5, the V gene TRBV5-1, with D maybe TRBD2 (5 bases). CDR3 size: 14 residues. Per germline, CDR1 SGHRS and CDR2 YFSETQ. Between the trimmed V and J ends, which lost 1 base and 5 bases, there was a span of 12 bases. CDR3 in DNA: TGCGCCAGCAGCTTGCTCGGACTGGACGAGACCCAGTACTTC. Amino acids: CASSLLGLDETQYF. Combining the CDR3 with reference TRBV5-1 and TRBJ2-5 gives the whole variable domain KAGVTQTPRYLIKTRGQQVTLSCSPISGHRSVSWYQQTPGQGLQFLFEYFSETQRNKGNFPGRFSGRQFSNSRSEMNVSTLELGDSALYLCASSLLGLDETQYFGPGTRLLVL.

The V and J genes are TRBV29-1 and TRBJ1-5; D is undetermined. The germline V gene encodes CDR1 SQVTM and CDR2 ANQGSEA. This CDR3 region has 13 residues. V lost 6 bases and J 0 bases, leaving 9 bases between the germline ends. CDR3 in amino acids: CSVATSSNQPQHF. DNA of the CDR3: TGCAGCGTGGCCACCTCTAGCAATCAGCCCCAGCATTTT.